Listed here are 21 T cell receptor beta chains from one sample, sequenced in a study of T-cell reconstitution after alpha-beta-depleted transplantation in children. Unique molecular identifiers were built into the TCRbeta library. MiXCR, applied by TCRdb to the PCR reads, yields one record per CDR3 protein. This sample has fewer than 150,000 distinct CDR3 sequences, with more than 9.5% found just once. The sample consisted of PBMCs, mostly from graft donor cells, taken 180 days after TCRalphabeta/CD19-depleted stem cell transplant. Receptors originate from a girl less than two years old who had a stem cell transplant for combined immunodeficiency, so the T cells may come from the graft donor.

The chain joins TRBV7-8 to TRBJ1-1; tentative D call: TRBD1 (6 bases). Germline assignment: CDR1 SGHVS and CDR2 FQNEAQ. V lost 5 bases to trimming and J lost 3 bases, with 13 bases between them. CDR3 length equals 14 residues. As DNA, the CDR3 is TGTGCCAGCAGCGCGAGCCAGGGGTACACTGAAGCTTTCTTT. It is translated as CASSASQGYTEAFF.

This chain joins TRBV20-1 and TRBJ2-5, with 7 nucleotides matching TRBD2. Germline V CDR1 and CDR2: DFQATT, SNEGSKA (reference sequence). J gave up 1 base and V 5 bases, and 4 bases lay outside the gene matches. This CDR3 is 13 amino acids long. The CDR3 DNA is TGCAGTGCTTACCTAGCGGCCCAAGAGACCCAGTACTTC. Translation gives CSAYLAAQETQYF.

The chain combines TRBV27 with TRBJ2-7; D is perhaps TRBD2 (6 bases). V dropped 2 bases and J dropped 0 bases, with 11 bases sitting between them. The length of the CDR3 is 15 residues. CDR1 is MNHEY, CDR2 SMNVEV, per germline (reference sequence). CDR3 sequence reads: CASSLGAGNSYEQYF. DNA for the CDR3: TGTGCCAGCAGTTTAGGGGCGGGGAACTCCTACGAGCAGTACTTC.

This clonotype was seen a few times. The CDR3 DNA sequence: TGTGCCAGCAGCTTAGTGGGACTAGCGGGGGCGGAGACCCAGTACTTC. Its protein is CASSLVGLAGAETQYF. The V and J genes are TRBV7-2 and TRBJ2-5; 14 bases are shared with TRBD2. V dropped 1 base and J dropped 5; count of bases not matched to a gene: 3. The CDR3 loop spans 16 amino acids. Per germline, CDR1 SGHTA and CDR2 FQGNSA.

Only a few counts were recorded for this clonotype. This chain uses TRBV6-2 or TRBV6-3 with TRBJ2-2, with 8 bases that match TRBD1. The CDR3 spans 13 residues. The junction had 1 base not matched to a gene; V was cut back by 4 bases and J by 6 bases. Germline CDR1 reads MNHEY; CDR2 reads SVGEGT. The chain's CDR3 is CASSSQGAGELFF. The CDR3 DNA sequence: TGTGCCAGCAGTTCACAGGGGGCCGGGGAGCTGTTTTTT.

There are a few counts of this clonotype. The rearrangement links TRBV2 to TRBJ2-5; the match to TRBD2 covers 8 bases. The CDR3 is made up of 15 amino acids. Unmatched junction bases numbered 11, after V lost 6 bases and J lost 5 bases. Germline lookup yields CDR1 SNHLY and CDR2 FYNNEI. Here the CDR3 DNA reads TGTGCCAGCAGCCCACGGAGGCTAGCGGGCGAGACCCAGTACTTC. This sequence encodes CASSPRRLAGETQYF.

This clonotype was detected ten times or more. The gene calls are TRBV29-1 and TRBJ2-1, with TRBD2 as a possible D gene (6 bases). The germline V gene has CDR1 SQVTM and CDR2 ANQGSEA. The CDR3 contains 13 residues. V lost 6 bases, J lost 2 bases, and 11 bases lay in between. CDR3 sequence reads: CSVTKRAYNEQFF. The CDR3 DNA follows: TGCAGCGTAACAAAGCGGGCCTACAATGAGCAGTTCTTC.

There are a few counts of this clonotype. V gene TRBV27 combines with J gene TRBJ2-2; D gene uncertain. V dropped 8 bases and J dropped 0 bases, with 13 bases sitting between them. Germline V gene sequence: CDR1 MNHEY, CDR2 SMNVEV (reference sequence). The CDR3 has 15 residues. The CDR3 sequence: CASRAEITNTGELFF. The CDR3, as DNA: TGTGCCAGCCGCGCAGAGATTACGAACACCGGGGAGCTGTTTTTT.

The J gene is TRBJ2-1, the V gene TRBV7-9; the D is unclear. CDR1 and CDR2 from the germline V gene are SEHNR and FQNEAQ (reference sequence). V dropped 2 bases and J dropped 7 bases, with 21 bases sitting between them. CDR3 size: 17 residues. DNA of the CDR3: TGTGCCAGCAGCTTACTCCCTCAAAGGGCCCTGGGAAATGAGCAGTTCTTC. Protein sequence: CASSLLPQRALGNEQFF.

The chain is built from TRBV5-5 and TRBJ2-7; D perhaps matches TRBD1 (7 bases). Germline CDR1 is SGHKS and CDR2 is YYEKEE (reference sequence). V lost 6 bases to trimming and J lost 9 bases, with 19 bases between them. CDR3 length equals 13 residues. The CDR3 loop is CASTQGGQIMQYF. The DNA for the CDR3 is TGTGCCAGCACCCAGGGGGGACAGATCATGCAGTACTTC.

The genes are TRBV21-1 and TRBJ2-7; the tabulated D call, TRBD2, remains unverified against the DNA. TRBV21-1 is reported as a pseudogene. The CDR3 spans 16 residues. CDR3 sequence reads: CASSPPEGGSGYEQYF. The CDR3 DNA follows: TGTGCCAGCAGCCCCCCGGAGGGCGGGAGCGGCTACGAGCAGTACTTC.

Only a few counts were recorded for this clonotype. The V gene is TRBV20-1, the J gene TRBJ2-5; D might be TRBD1 (5 bases). In germline, CDR1 is DFQATT, CDR2 SNEGSKA (reference sequence). The CDR3 sequence is 15 residues long. V shed 5 bases and J shed 1 base, with 17 bases lying between them. Written as DNA, the CDR3 is TGCAGTGCTGCTGGCCGACAGACCCTCCAAGAGACCCAGTACTTC. This translates into CSAAGRQTLQETQYF.

V and J are TRBV4-3 and TRBJ2-7, with a tentative D call TRBD2 (6 bases). Deletions cut 0 bases from V and 0 bases from J, with 9 bases between. From germline, CDR1 is LGHNA and CDR2 YSLEER. This CDR3 is built from 15 residues. CDR3 DNA: TGCGCCAGCAGCCAAGAAGGAGGGAGCTCCTACGAGCAGTACTTC. This gives the protein CASSQEGGSSYEQYF.

V is TRBV6-2 or TRBV6-3 and J is TRBJ2-2; D possibly matches TRBD1 or TRBD2 (6 bases each). V dropped 11 bases and J dropped 5 bases, with 18 bases sitting between them. This CDR3 has 14 residues. Per the germline V gene, CDR1 is MNHEY and CDR2 is SVGEGT. The CDR3 coding sequence is TGTGCCGCCTCGGGGAGGAGGGGGACCGGGGAGCTGTTTTTT. Its protein product is CAASGRRGTGELFF.

This clonotype was seen ten or more times. J is TRBJ1-6 and V is TRBV10-3, with 7 bases aligning to TRBD1. V trimming: 10 bases; J trimming: 8 bases; junction bases outside the gene matches: 8. There are 13 residues in the CDR3. Germline lookup yields CDR1 ENHRY and CDR2 SYGVKD. The CDR3 sequence is CATSTGRDSPLHF. The CDR3 DNA is TGTGCCACCTCGACAGGGAGAGATTCACCCCTCCACTTT.

The rearrangement links TRBV10-3 to TRBJ2-1; 12 bases fit TRBD2. J was trimmed by 4 bases and V by 6 bases; bases with no gene match: 16. CDR3 size: 19 residues. Germline V gene lookup returns CDR1 ENHRY and CDR2 SYGVKD. The CDR3 region is CAISGTSGQPYLPYNEQFF. CDR3 in DNA: TGTGCCATCAGCGGGACTAGCGGGCAACCCTACCTACCTTACAATGAGCAGTTCTTC.

This clonotype was recorded a few times. V and J are TRBV14 and TRBJ2-3, with D possibly TRBD2 on 6 matching bases. V lost 0 bases and J lost 11, with 12 bases in between. The CDR3 has 13 amino acids. From germline, CDR1 is SGHDN and CDR2 FVKESK. The CDR3 nucleotides are TGTGCCAGCAGCCAAGATAGGGGACTTAGGCAGTATTTT. Protein sequence: CASSQDRGLRQYF.

A few counts support this clonotype. The chain links TRBV20-1 to TRBJ1-4; D might be TRBD1 (5 bases). Germline V gene sequence: CDR1 DFQATT, CDR2 SNEGSKA (reference sequence). V lost 3 bases and J lost 7, with 12 bases in between. This CDR3 spans 13 amino acids. This CDR3 reads CSASQGVGEKLFF. CDR3 in DNA: TGCAGTGCTAGTCAAGGGGTCGGTGAAAAACTGTTTTTT.

V and J are TRBV20-1 and TRBJ1-6; 8 bases align to TRBD1. The CDR3 totals 14 residues. The trim removed 1 base at V and 10 bases at J, leaving 6 bases unmatched. Germline CDR1 reads DFQATT; CDR2 reads SNEGSKA (reference sequence). The chain's CDR3 is CSARVDRARSPLHF. The CDR3 DNA reads TGCAGTGCTAGAGTGGACAGGGCGAGGTCACCCCTCCACTTT.

This clonotype has just a few counts. The chain has TRBV12-3 or TRBV12-4 and TRBJ2-7; 7 positions agree with TRBD1. The junction had 8 bases not matched to a gene; V was cut back by 8 bases and J by 1 base. The CDR3 totals 14 residues. CDR3 sequence reads: CASPPLDRSYEQYF. For the CDR3, the DNA is TGTGCCAGCCCACCCTTGGACAGGTCCTACGAGCAGTACTTC.

In its sample, this clonotype was seen a few times. V is TRBV10-3 and J is TRBJ2-3; 7 nucleotides align to TRBD1. V lost 2 bases to trimming and J lost 0 bases; unmatched junction nucleotides: 2. Germline CDR1 and CDR2: ENHRY and SYGVKD. The CDR3 totals 15 residues. DNA of the CDR3: TGTGCCATCAGTGAGGGGGACAGCAGCACAGATACGCAGTATTTT. Its translation is CAISEGDSSTDTQYF.